This T cell receptor (beta chain) was captured by sequencing in a study of cytotoxic CD8 clonotypes in ibrutinib-treated CLL. Sequencing used immunoSEQ multiplex PCR; TCRdb keeps in-frame clones, though not all of them. The table lists 150,000 to 200,000 clones, approximately 77% of them singletons. CDR1 SGHTA and CDR2 FQGTGA come from the germline V gene. The CDR3 is made up of 14 amino acids. V lost 5 bases, J lost 2 bases, and 13 bases lay in between. This sequence joins TRBV7-3 and TRBJ2-7; perhaps TRBD2 as D (6 bases). The specimen was PBMCs, collected after 12 months of ibrutinib treatment. The source is a human donor with chronic lymphocytic leukemia. This CDR3 reads CASSMTRGPYEQYF. The CDR3, as DNA: TGTGCCAGCAGCATGACTAGGGGACCCTACGAGCAGTACTTC.